This is a list of T cell receptor beta chains from one sample in a study of blood T cell repertoires in COVID-19. Method: immunoSEQ multiplex PCR; TCRdb's copy keeps in-frame clones and lacks some. Here the sample spans 350,000 or so clones, less than 90% being singletons. Material: PBMCs or T cells enriched from blood (not recorded which). The receptors shown here come from a woman aged 25 to 45 who had recovered from COVID-19. Both conserved end residues are part of each CDR3. A D gene is named only where the DNA matches it firmly. Expanded clones get a size class; other rows say once, few or many, or leave the size out.

J gene	CDR3 length	clone size	V gene	D gene	CDR3 DNA	CDR3 protein
TRBJ2-1	21	NA	TRBV2	TRBD2	TGTGCCAGCAGTGAACAACCCTTTGGTAGCGGGGTGGGAGGGTCCTACAATGAGCAGTTCTTC	CASSEQPFGSGVGGSYNEQFF
TRBJ1-1	11	NA	TRBV3-1/TRBV3-2	NA	TGTGCCAGCAGCCTACAGGGTGAAGCTTTCTTT	CASSLQGEAFF
TRBJ1-2	13	NA	TRBV2	NA	TGTGCCAGCAGTGACCGTCCCCTCTATGGCTACACCTTC	CASSDRPLYGYTF
TRBJ1-2	14	NA	TRBV28	NA	TGTGCCAGCAGTTTAGGGCAGGCTAACTATGGCTACACCTTC	CASSLGQANYGYTF
TRBJ1-2	15	NA	TRBV5-8	TRBD1	TGTGCCAGCAGCCTTCAGACAGGGCGAAGGGATGGCTACACCTTC	CASSLQTGRRDGYTF
TRBJ2-3	17	NA	TRBV6-4	NA	TGTGCCAGCAGTGGGTTCCTAGCCGATTTTAGCACAGATACGCAGTATTTT	CASSGFLADFSTDTQYF
TRBJ1-1	13	NA	TRBV5-4	NA	TGTGCCAGCAGTACCTGGGGGGGTACTGAAGCTTTCTTT	CASSTWGGTEAFF
TRBJ1-4	16	NA	TRBV15	NA	TGTGCCACCAGCCCCAGGGGCCCAGTGGCTAATGAAAAACTGTTTTTT	CATSPRGPVANEKLFF
TRBJ1-2	13	NA	TRBV30	NA	TGTGCCTGGAGATTTGAGGATAACTATGGCTACACCTTC	CAWRFEDNYGYTF
TRBJ1-5	16	NA	TRBV9	NA	TGTGCCAGCAGCCCAAGTGAGGGAGGAAGCAATCAGCCCCAGCATTTT	CASSPSEGGSNQPQHF
TRBJ1-5	15	many	TRBV19	TRBD1	TGTGCCAGTAGTCCGAAACAGGGGGCAGGTCAGCCCCAGCATTTT	CASSPKQGAGQPQHF
TRBJ2-2	13	few	TRBV28	NA	TGTGCCAGCATACCCACGGGTGGCCGGGAGCTGTTTTTT	CASIPTGGRELFF
TRBJ2-5	14	NA	TRBV12-5	TRBD2	TGTGCTAGTGCCCCTGGGGGGGGCCAAGAGACCCAGTACTTC	CASAPGGGQETQYF
TRBJ2-5	12	NA	TRBV10-3	TRBD2	TGTGCCATCCGGGGGGGCGGGGAGACCCAGTACTTC	CAIRGGGETQYF
TRBJ1-2	15	NA	TRBV18	TRBD1	TGTGCCAGCTCACCAGGGGACAGACCTAACTATGGCTACACCTTC	CASSPGDRPNYGYTF
TRBJ2-3	16	NA	TRBV28	TRBD1	TGTGCCAGCAGTTCCGGGACAGGGGGTGGCACAGATACGCAGTATTTT	CASSSGTGGGTDTQYF
TRBJ2-1	13	NA	TRBV29-1	TRBD2	TGCAGCGTTCGTAGCGGGAGCTACAATGAGCAGTTCTTC	CSVRSGSYNEQFF
TRBJ1-1	14	NA	TRBV5-6	TRBD1	TGTGCCAGCAGCTTCAGGGGGTCGGACACTGAAGCTTTCTTT	CASSFRGSDTEAFF
TRBJ2-7	15	NA	TRBV14	TRBD1	TGTGCCAGCAGCCAAGATAGTGTTAGGGGGCGCGAGCAGTACTTC	CASSQDSVRGREQYF
TRBJ2-5	14	NA	TRBV5-1	NA	TGCGCCAGCAGCCAGGACAGAATCCAAGAGACCCAGTACTTC	CASSQDRIQETQYF
TRBJ1-2	15	NA	TRBV6-5	TRBD1	TGTGCCAGCACCAGACAGGGGGACGGAAACTATGGCTACACCTTC	CASTRQGDGNYGYTF
TRBJ1-2	15	NA	TRBV27	NA	TGTGCCAGCAGTTTGGCGCAGGGATCTAACTATGGCTACACCTTC	CASSLAQGSNYGYTF
TRBJ2-5	14	NA	TRBV28	NA	TGTGCCGGAATGAAAGGTCAGGGTGGAGAGACCCAGTACTTC	CAGMKGQGGETQYF
TRBJ2-2	16	NA	TRBV7-8	NA	TGTGCCAGCACCCTTCCTCCAGCGGGTGCCACCGGGGAGCTGTTTTTT	CASTLPPAGATGELFF
TRBJ1-2	15	NA	TRBV7-9	TRBD1	TGTGCCAGCAGCTTAGGACAGGGGGCAGATTATGGCTACACCTTC	CASSLGQGADYGYTF
TRBJ2-1	17	NA	TRBV11-2	TRBD2	TGTGCCAGCAGCTCAAAGCCTAGCGGGGGGGCCGACAATGAGCAGTTCTTC	CASSSKPSGGADNEQFF
TRBJ2-3	15	NA	TRBV18	NA	TGTGCCAGCTCACCACTGCCGGGGAACACAGATACGCAGTATTTT	CASSPLPGNTDTQYF
TRBJ2-6	16	NA	TRBV19	TRBD2	TGTGCCAGTAGTATGGGAGGGATGGTTGGGGCCAACGTCCTGACTTTC	CASSMGGMVGANVLTF